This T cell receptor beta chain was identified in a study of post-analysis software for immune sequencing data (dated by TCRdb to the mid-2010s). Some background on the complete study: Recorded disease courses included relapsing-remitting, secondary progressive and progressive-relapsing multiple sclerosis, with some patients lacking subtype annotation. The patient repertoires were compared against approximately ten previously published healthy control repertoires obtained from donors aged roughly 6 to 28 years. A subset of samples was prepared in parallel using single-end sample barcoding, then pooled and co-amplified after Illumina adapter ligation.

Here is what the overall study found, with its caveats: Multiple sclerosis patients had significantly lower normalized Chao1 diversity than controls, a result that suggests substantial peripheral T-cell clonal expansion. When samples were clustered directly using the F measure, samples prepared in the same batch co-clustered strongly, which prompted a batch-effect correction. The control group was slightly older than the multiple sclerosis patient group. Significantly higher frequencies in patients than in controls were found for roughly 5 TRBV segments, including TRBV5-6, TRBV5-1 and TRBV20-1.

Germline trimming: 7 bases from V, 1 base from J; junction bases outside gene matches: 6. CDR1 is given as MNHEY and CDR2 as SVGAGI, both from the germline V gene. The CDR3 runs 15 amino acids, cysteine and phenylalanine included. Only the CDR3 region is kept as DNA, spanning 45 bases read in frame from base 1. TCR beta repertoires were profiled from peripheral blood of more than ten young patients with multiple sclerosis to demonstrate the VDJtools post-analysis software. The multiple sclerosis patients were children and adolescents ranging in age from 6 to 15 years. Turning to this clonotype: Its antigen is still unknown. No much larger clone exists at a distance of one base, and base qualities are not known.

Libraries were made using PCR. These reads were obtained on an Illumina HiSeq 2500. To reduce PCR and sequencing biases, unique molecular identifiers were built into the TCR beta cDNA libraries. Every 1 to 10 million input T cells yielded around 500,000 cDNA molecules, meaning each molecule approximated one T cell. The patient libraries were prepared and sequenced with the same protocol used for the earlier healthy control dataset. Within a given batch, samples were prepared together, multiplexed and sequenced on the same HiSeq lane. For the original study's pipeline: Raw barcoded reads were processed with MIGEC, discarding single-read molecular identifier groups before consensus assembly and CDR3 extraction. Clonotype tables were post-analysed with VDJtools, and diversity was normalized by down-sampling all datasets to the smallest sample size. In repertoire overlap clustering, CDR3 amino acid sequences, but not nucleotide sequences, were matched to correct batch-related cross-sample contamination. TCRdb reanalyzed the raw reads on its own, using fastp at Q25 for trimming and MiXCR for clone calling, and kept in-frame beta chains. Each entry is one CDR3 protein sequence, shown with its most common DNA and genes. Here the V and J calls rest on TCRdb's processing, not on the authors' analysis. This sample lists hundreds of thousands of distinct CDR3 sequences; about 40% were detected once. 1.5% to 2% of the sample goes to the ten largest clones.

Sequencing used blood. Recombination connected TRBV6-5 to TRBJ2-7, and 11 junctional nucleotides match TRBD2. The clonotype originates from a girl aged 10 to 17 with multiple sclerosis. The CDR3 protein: CASKAGLAESYEQYF. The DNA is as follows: TGTGCCAGCAAAGCGGGACTAGCGGAATCCTACGAGCAGTACTTC.